Below, 17 T cell receptor beta chains from the same sample are listed, as sequenced in a study of shared clonotypes between healthy human individuals. Only in-frame clones appear in the TCRdb table, and some are missing; sequencing was by immunoSEQ multiplex PCR. The sample comprises roughly 590,000 clones, just under 97% of which are singletons, and 0.09% to 0.13% rests with the top ten. As defined, naive CD8 cells were CD45RO-negative and positively selected for CCR7, with terminally differentiated effector memory CD45RA+ cells excluded. The sample taken for sequencing was naive CD8+ T cells sorted from blood. These receptors were taken from a woman in her twenties or thirties in good health.

The chain is built from TRBV7-9 and TRBJ2-7, with D perhaps given as TRBD1 or TRBD2 (5 bases each). Per germline, CDR1 SEHNR and CDR2 FQNEAQ (reference sequence). Deletions cut 2 bases from V and 2 bases from J, with 10 bases between. The CDR3 is made up of 14 amino acids. Here the CDR3 reads CASSLKTGPYEQYF. The CDR3 nucleotides are TGTGCCAGCAGCTTAAAGACGGGGCCCTACGAGCAGTACTTC.

V and J are TRBV11-2 and TRBJ2-7; the D gene is possibly TRBD2 (7 bases). Germline V gives CDR1 SGHAT, CDR2 FQNNGV. The CDR3 length is 16 residues. Deletions cut 5 bases from V and 6 bases from J, with 23 bases between. CDR3 DNA: TGTGCCAGCAGCCCCCACCTTAGAGGGGGGGGTCGCGAGCAGTACTTC. Amino acids: CASSPHLRGGGREQYF.

V gene TRBV5-3 combines with J gene TRBJ1-5; D gene ambiguous. TRBV5-3 is designated an ORF whose function remains uncertain. V dropped 0 bases and J dropped 5 bases, with 3 bases sitting between them. The CDR3 length is 12 residues. The DNA for the CDR3 is TGTGCCAGAAGCTTGGTCCATCAGCCCCAGCATTTT. It specifies CARSLVHQPQHF.

CDR3 loop: CASSPEEGLQETQYF. In DNA form, the CDR3 reads TGTGCCAGCAGCCCCGAAGAGGGCTTACAAGAGACCCAGTACTTC. The V call is TRBV14, the J call TRBJ2-5; possibly TRBD2 for D (5 bases). Germline assignment: CDR1 SGHDN and CDR2 FVKESK. V lost 4 bases, J lost 2 bases, and 14 bases lay in between. The CDR3 runs to 15 residues.

This clone appeared once. Other DNA sequences in this specimen translate into the identical CDR3. The CDR3 is CASSLGQGEETQYF. The CDR3 DNA is TGCGCCAGCAGCTTGGGACAGGGGGAAGAGACCCAGTACTTC. The V call is TRBV5-1, the J call TRBJ2-5, with 9 bases matching TRBD1. The V and J ends lost 0 bases and 3 bases, in that order; junction bases with no gene match: 0. The CDR3 spans 14 residues. The germline V gene encodes CDR1 SGHRS and CDR2 YFSETQ.

The V call is TRBV4-1, the J call TRBJ2-1, with 7 bases identical to TRBD2. The V segment lost 4 bases and the J segment 7 bases; nucleotides outside the gene matches: 13. The CDR3 loop spans 16 amino acids. Germline V CDR1 and CDR2: MGHRA, YSYEKL. As DNA, the CDR3 is TGCGCCAGCAGCCTCCGCGGCGGGAGCCAACCTAATGAGCAGTTCTTC. It specifies CASSLRGGSQPNEQFF.

The rearrangement joins TRBV5-4 to TRBJ1-1; 8 bases align to TRBD1. Trimming at V came to 3 bases and at J to 4 bases, leaving 5 bases not matched to a gene. Germline V lookup: CDR1 SGHNT, CDR2 YYREEE (reference sequence). This CDR3 spans 14 amino acids. For the CDR3, the DNA is TGTGCCAGCAGCTCCGGACAGGGAGGCACTGAAGCTTTCTTT. This encodes CASSSGQGGTEAFF.

CDR3 sequence: CASSPSGLVAPREQFF. The CDR3 region has the DNA TGCGCCAGCAGCCCCTCTGGACTAGTTGCCCCCCGTGAGCAGTTCTTC. This chain uses TRBV4-1 with TRBJ2-1, with 7 positions matching TRBD2. The CDR3 has 16 amino acids. CDR1 MGHRA and CDR2 YSYEKL come from the germline V gene. V gave up 4 bases and J gave up 9 bases; unmatched junction bases: 15.

To note about this clone: Within the sample, other DNA sequences also encode this same CDR3. V gene TRBV19 combines with J gene TRBJ2-5; D ambiguous. The CDR3 has 12 amino acids. The germline CDR1 and CDR2 sequences are LNHDA and SQIVND (reference sequence). Trimming took 3 bases from V and 5 from J, leaving 7 bases between them. CDR3 sequence reads: CASSILGETQYF. DNA of the CDR3: TGTGCCAGTAGTATTTTGGGGGAGACCCAGTACTTC. The entire variable domain, with the rest obtained from reference TRBV19 and TRBJ2-5, is as follows: DGGITQSPKYLFRKEGQNVTLSCEQNLNHDAMYWYRQDPGQGLRLIYYSQIVNDFQKGDIAEGYSVSREKKESFPLTVTSAQKNPTAFYLCASSILGETQYFGPGTRLLVL.

This CDR3 reads CASSQEFDYEQYF. In nucleotides, the CDR3 is TGCGCCAGCAGCCAAGAATTTGACTACGAGCAGTACTTC. The chain links TRBV4-1 to TRBJ2-7; unclear D gene. Trimming cost V 0 bases and J 3 bases, with 6 bases left between them. The CDR3 length is 13 residues. Germline CDR1 reads MGHRA; CDR2 reads YSYEKL.

The chain couples TRBV30 to TRBJ1-2; D is possibly TRBD1 (5 bases). This CDR3 spans 12 amino acids. CDR1 is GTSNPN, CDR2 SVGIG, per germline (reference sequence). Trimming stripped 3 bases from V and 7 bases from J, with 12 bases between. CDR3 DNA sequence: TGTGCCTGGAGCCGCATAGGGGTTGGCTACACCTTC. It yields the protein CAWSRIGVGYTF.

The V and J genes are TRBV7-8 and TRBJ1-5; D is unresolved. The V and J ends lost 1 base and 5 bases respectively, with 9 bases between them. Germline assignment: CDR1 SGHVS and CDR2 FQNEAQ. There are 14 residues in the CDR3. The CDR3 DNA follows: TGTGCCAGCAGCTTAGTGGACGCTTATCAGCCCCAGCATTTT. Its protein product is CASSLVDAYQPQHF.

The chain uses TRBV2 and TRBJ2-5, with 9 bases matching TRBD2. The CDR3 is made up of 16 amino acids. CDR1 is SNHLY, CDR2 FYNNEI, per germline. V gave up 6 bases and J gave up 0 bases; unmatched junction bases: 8. The CDR3 protein is CASRTSGGAHQETQYF. The CDR3 nucleotides read TGTGCCAGCAGGACTAGCGGTGGGGCCCACCAAGAGACCCAGTACTTC.

This clone showed up just once. The chain uses TRBV4-2 and TRBJ2-1; D unresolved. CDR1 and CDR2 from the germline V gene are LGHNA and YNFKEQ. V lost 5 bases, J lost 3 bases, and 14 bases lay in between. The CDR3 runs 15 residues. For the CDR3, the DNA is TGTGCCAGCAGCGACTCCGGCGCCAGCTACAATGAGCAGTTCTTC. It yields the protein CASSDSGASYNEQFF.

The chain has TRBV28 and TRBJ2-4; D remains unclear. The CDR3 has 15 residues. V was clipped by 5 bases and J by 2 bases, with 13 bases between them. The germline CDR1 and CDR2 sequences are MDHEN and SYDVKM. The CDR3 reads CASSVLLGTKNIQYF. The CDR3 DNA follows: TGTGCCAGCAGTGTTTTGCTGGGCACCAAAAACATTCAGTACTTC.

CDR3 region: CASSSRTPYNEQFF. CDR3 DNA: TGTGCCAGCAGTTCCCGGACCCCGTACAATGAGCAGTTCTTC. The chain recombines TRBV28 with TRBJ2-1, with D unclear. CDR3 size: 14 residues. Trimming took off 4 bases at V and 4 bases at J, with 11 bases between the two ends. Germline lookup yields CDR1 MDHEN and CDR2 SYDVKM.

The V gene is TRBV28, the J gene TRBJ1-1; D is perhaps TRBD1 (5 bases). Per the germline V gene, CDR1 is MDHEN and CDR2 is SYDVKM. The germline V and J ends were trimmed by 4 bases and 1 base, with 16 bases remaining between them. The CDR3 is 16 residues long. Written as DNA, the CDR3 is TGTGCCAGCAGTTGGGGCAAAGATTTACAGAACACTGAAGCTTTCTTT. It specifies CASSWGKDLQNTEAFF.